Each of the 14 T cell receptor beta chains below was sequenced from the same sample in a study of T cell responses to AZD1222 COVID-19 vaccine (TCRdb year 2021). The receptor library was made with the immunoSEQ multiplex PCR assay. The table comes from immuneACCESS by way of TCRdb, which keeps in-frame sequences with V and J called. Part of the clones is missing from these tables; in studies checked, under half for an unresolved V gene and the rest for unknown reasons. For this sample the table gives 130,000 to 150,000 clones, of which more than 75% were detected only once. The ten largest clonotypes hold roughly 5.6% of the sample. Reading the label with the study, this specimen's time point is: baseline before first vaccination. The sequenced sample was peripheral blood, obtained on day 0 of AZD1222 vaccination. The receptors come from an adult in good health.

The chain couples TRBV20-1 to TRBJ1-4, with D hard to call. The ends were cut back, 3 bases at V and 5 bases at J, with 7 bases in the middle. This CDR3 spans 12 amino acids. Germline V CDR1 and CDR2: DFQATT, SNEGSKA (reference sequence). The CDR3 sequence: CSASDQNEKLFF. DNA of the CDR3: TGCAGTGCTAGTGACCAGAATGAAAAACTGTTTTTT.

V gene TRBV7-3 combines with J gene TRBJ2-3; D unresolved. The germline V and J ends were trimmed by 4 bases and 5 bases, with 16 bases remaining between them. CDR1 and CDR2 from the germline V gene are SGHTA and FQGTGA. This CDR3 spans 15 amino acids. The CDR3 sequence: CASSSVADALDTQYF. The CDR3 bases are TGTGCCAGCAGCTCAGTGGCAGACGCACTAGATACGCAGTATTTT.

The CDR3 loop reads CASSPVGGEQFF. The DNA for the CDR3 is TGTGCCAGCAGCCCCGTGGGGGGTGAGCAGTTCTTC. The genes are TRBV2 and TRBJ2-1; the D gene is possibly TRBD2 (6 bases). V was trimmed by 6 bases and J by 9 bases, leaving 12 bases between them. The CDR3 consists of 12 residues. Germline CDR1 is SNHLY and CDR2 is FYNNEI.

The V and J genes are TRBV19 and TRBJ1-2; no clear D. The CDR3 totals 14 residues. The germline V and J ends were trimmed by 0 bases and 3 bases, with 8 bases remaining between them. The germline V gene encodes CDR1 LNHDA and CDR2 SQIVND (reference sequence). CDR3 amino acids: CASSIDPSYYGYTF. DNA for the CDR3: TGTGCCAGTAGTATAGACCCCTCGTACTATGGCTACACCTTC.

The CDR3 sequence: CASSVDGSYPGELFF. CDR3 DNA: TGTGCCAGCAGCGTAGATGGTAGTTACCCCGGGGAGCTGTTTTTT. V gene TRBV9 combines with J gene TRBJ2-2; D unclear. Trimming took off 0 bases at V and 6 bases at J, with 12 bases between the two ends. Germline CDR1 is SGDLS and CDR2 is YYNGEE. CDR3 length equals 15 residues.

The chain recombines TRBV5-1 with TRBJ2-7; either TRBD1 or TRBD2 may supply D (5 bases each). The germline V gene encodes CDR1 SGHRS and CDR2 YFSETQ. This CDR3 comprises 11 residues. V lost 4 bases to trimming and J lost 9 bases, with 11 bases between them. CDR3 bases: TGCGCCAGCAGCCCCGGGACGGGGCAGTACTTC. Translated: CASSPGTGQYF.

The gene calls are TRBV6-5 and TRBJ1-3; 7 bases fit TRBD1. V shed 4 bases and J 4 bases; nucleotides not matched to a gene: 7. The CDR3 covers 15 residues. The germline gives CDR1 MNHEY, CDR2 SVGAGI. CDR3 sequence reads: CASSSEGAGGNTIYF. CDR3 in DNA: TGTGCCAGCAGTTCAGAGGGGGCGGGCGGAAACACCATATATTTT.

The chain uses TRBV4-2 and TRBJ1-4; the D is unclear. Trimming left V 4 bases short and J 5 bases short, with 8 bases between. The CDR3 extends over 13 amino acids. The V gene's germline CDR1 is LGHNA and CDR2 YNFKEQ. The CDR3 bases are TGTGCCAGCAGCCTGGTGGTGAATGAAAAACTGTTTTTT. Translated, it gives CASSLVVNEKLFF.

CDR3 residues: CASSIGADYSNQPQHF. In DNA form, the CDR3 reads TGTGCCAGTAGTATAGGGGCGGATTATAGCAATCAGCCCCAGCATTTT. The gene calls are TRBV19 and TRBJ1-5; D uncertain. Trimming removed 1 base from V and 0 bases from J, with 10 bases in between. The CDR3 runs to 16 residues. Germline lookup yields CDR1 LNHDA and CDR2 SQIVND (reference sequence).

This rearrangement joins TRBV9 to TRBJ1-1; 9 nucleotides align to TRBD1. After removal of 4 bases from V and 1 base from J, the junction contained 2 bases not matched to a gene. The CDR3 is 14 residues long. Germline V gene lookup returns CDR1 SGDLS and CDR2 YYNGEE. The CDR3 bases are TGTGCCAGCAGCTCGGGACAGGGGAACACTGAAGCTTTCTTT. Translated, it gives CASSSGQGNTEAFF. The full variable domain, in which reference TRBV9 and TRBJ1-1 provide the parts outside the CDR3, is DSGVTQTPKHLITATGQRVTLRCSPRSGDLSVYWYQQSLDQGLQFLIQYYNGEERAKGNILERFSAQQFPDLHSELNLSSLELGDSALYFCASSSGQGNTEAFFGQGTRLTVV.

The CDR3 nucleotides are TGTGCCAGCAGTGAACACCAGCGGGACCCTGAGCAGTACTTC. Translating gives CASSEHQRDPEQYF. The chain employs TRBV6-1 and TRBJ2-7; the match to TRBD2 covers 7 bases. There are 14 residues in the CDR3. Germline V gives CDR1 MNHNS, CDR2 SASEGT. V was clipped by 2 bases and J by 7 bases; unmatched bases: 8.

The gene calls are TRBV28 and TRBJ2-5; 8 bases line up with TRBD2. There are 15 residues in the CDR3. V lost 6 bases and J lost 2; bases outside the gene matches: 8. In germline, CDR1 is MDHEN, CDR2 SYDVKM. The CDR3: CASRGASGLQETQYF. DNA for the CDR3: TGTGCCAGCAGGGGGGCTAGCGGGTTGCAAGAGACCCAGTACTTC.

This chain joins TRBV27 and TRBJ2-7; 8 nucleotides match TRBD2. This CDR3 has 14 residues. V shed 5 bases, J shed 2 bases, and the junction held 5 bases outside the gene matches. Germline V gene sequence: CDR1 MNHEY, CDR2 SMNVEV (reference sequence). The DNA of the CDR3 is TGTGCCAGCAGTCCCGGGACTAGAACCTACGAGCAGTACTTC. Encoded protein: CASSPGTRTYEQYF.

DNA of the CDR3: TGTGCCAGCAGTCCTCGTTCCAACACTGAAGCTTTCTTT. Amino acids: CASSPRSNTEAFF. This sequence joins TRBV7-9 and TRBJ1-1; D is unclear. The CDR3 consists of 13 residues. Trimming left V 6 bases short and J 2 bases short, with 10 bases between. From germline, CDR1 is SEHNR and CDR2 FQNEAQ (reference sequence).